These 3 T cell receptor beta chains share one sample of origin, sequenced in a study of technical replicates of blood from a few donors. Profiling relied on immunoSEQ multiplex PCR, and the TCRdb table lists in-frame clones only, not all of them. The sample carries approximately 29,000 clones, approximately 94% recorded once. The sequenced material came from PBMCs. The receptors come from a human donor in good health. Some clones in this sample may be carry-over from other donors' samples.

The rearrangement links TRBV7-9 to TRBJ2-6, with D perhaps TRBD2 (5 bases). Trimming removed 4 bases from V and 1 base from J, with 8 bases in between. Germline V CDR1 and CDR2: SEHNR, FQNEAQ (reference sequence). The CDR3 has 15 residues. CDR3 DNA: TGTGCCAGCAGCTCCGGACTTTCTGGGGCCAACGTCCTGACTTTC. This encodes CASSSGLSGANVLTF.

The rearrangement links TRBV4-1 to TRBJ2-1, with a tentative D call TRBD1 (6 bases). The V gene's germline CDR1 is MGHRA and CDR2 YSYEKL. This CDR3 is built from 17 residues. V was pared by 5 bases and J by 8 bases, with 25 bases between. CDR3 nucleotide sequence: TGCGCCAGCAGCTCGCCCGCCCGGGGCCGGGACAACCATGAGCAGTTCTTC. It is translated as CASSSPARGRDNHEQFF.

The rearrangement links TRBV12-2 to TRBJ2-3; TRBD2 reflects the table's D call only, with no check against the DNA. TRBV12-2 is a recognized pseudogene. This CDR3 is 17 amino acids long. The CDR3 bases are TGTGCAAGTCGCTGGGGGGTATCGGCGGGGCCCGCAGATACGCAGTATTTT. This sequence encodes CASRWGVSAGPADTQYF.